A single sample gave rise to the 24 T cell receptor beta chains below, sequenced in a study of regulatory T cells in long-lasting Graves disease. To make TCR beta libraries, researchers used iRepertoire HTBI primers and Arm-PCR of CDR3 regions. Each CDR3 protein gets one entry after TCRdb re-called the multiplex PCR reads with MiXCR. The sample includes 510,000 or so distinct CDR3 sequences, around 12% of them seen just once. As for time point: newly diagnosed GD, antithyroid drugs for less than 3 months. PBMC RNA was the source of the TCR library. This sample was also put to use in a study of T cells in Graves' hyperthyroidism and ophthalmopathy.

The sequences come from peripheral blood mononuclear cells (PBMCs), collected at new diagnosis, from a patient treated with antithyroid drugs. These receptors came from a woman aged 30 to 39 with Graves disease.

This clonotype was seen ten or more times. The chain joins TRBV19 to TRBJ1-1, with D perhaps matching TRBD1 (6 bases). Deletions cut 9 bases from V and 6 bases from J, with 23 bases between. The CDR3 totals 15 residues. Germline CDR1 is LNHDA and CDR2 is SQIVND (reference sequence). CDR3 protein: CASLVGGAADSEAFF. The CDR3 region has the DNA TGTGCCAGCCTGGTCGGGGGGGCGGCGGATTCTGAAGCTTTCTTT.

At least ten counts were recorded for this clonotype. CDR3 coding DNA: TGTGCCAGCAGTAAACTAGCGGGAAGGCCCAATGAGCAGTTCTTC. Its protein is CASSKLAGRPNEQFF. V is TRBV6-2 or TRBV6-3 and J is TRBJ2-1; 10 nucleotides line up with TRBD2. Germline trimming cut 5 bases from V and 6 bases from J; bases unmatched to any gene: 7. Germline V gives CDR1 MNHEY, CDR2 SVGEGT. This CDR3 is built from 15 residues.

The table lists this clonotype with many counts. The J gene is TRBJ2-1, the V gene TRBV7-9; D may be TRBD1 (5 bases). The CDR3 totals 16 residues. Trimming shortened V by 7 bases and J by 8 bases, and 24 bases separated the two germline ends. The V gene's germline CDR1 is SEHNR and CDR2 FQNEAQ (reference sequence). CDR3 bases: TGTGCCAGCATCCCTGGAAGGGGAAACTGGTTCGATGAGCAGTTCTTC. It yields the protein CASIPGRGNWFDEQFF.

This clonotype was seen at least ten times. This chain links TRBV6-2 or TRBV6-3 with TRBJ2-7; tentative D call: TRBD2 (5 bases). This CDR3 comprises 13 residues. From germline, CDR1 is MNHEY and CDR2 SVGEGT. V lost 6 bases and J 6 bases, leaving 15 bases between the germline ends. CDR3 amino acids: CASSRGSGGEQYF. The CDR3 nucleotides are TGTGCCAGCAGCCGAGGGAGCGGTGGCGAGCAGTACTTC.

At least ten counts were recorded for this clonotype. The rearrangement joins TRBV27 to TRBJ2-7; D is tentatively TRBD1 or TRBD2 (5 bases each). Germline CDR1 reads MNHEY; CDR2 reads SMNVEV (reference sequence). The V end was cut by 3 bases, the J end by 6 bases, with 15 bases between. The CDR3 extends over 14 amino acids. The chain's CDR3 is CASSFGTATSEQYF. The CDR3 DNA sequence: TGTGCCAGCAGTTTTGGGACGGCCACCAGCGAGCAGTACTTC.

Many counts were recorded for this clonotype. V and J are TRBV2 and TRBJ1-2, with D hard to call. The germline V gene encodes CDR1 SNHLY and CDR2 FYNNEI. This CDR3 comprises 13 residues. Deletions cut 2 bases from V and 0 bases from J, with 4 bases between. CDR3 residues: CASSESANYGYTF. CDR3 nucleotides: TGTGCCAGCAGTGAATCAGCTAACTATGGCTACACCTTC.

There are many counts of this clonotype. The V and J genes are TRBV12-3 or TRBV12-4 and TRBJ1-3; the D is unclear. Deletions cut 3 bases from V and 1 base from J, with 4 bases between. CDR3 length: 13 amino acids. The CDR3: CASSFLSGNTIYF. In DNA form, the CDR3 reads TGTGCCAGCAGTTTTCTATCTGGAAACACCATATATTTT.

At least ten counts were recorded for this clonotype. The genes are TRBV28 and TRBJ1-4; 9 bases align to TRBD1. Trimming at V came to 6 bases and at J to 5 bases, leaving 7 bases not matched to a gene. Germline V gene lookup returns CDR1 MDHEN and CDR2 SYDVKM. The CDR3 is 15 residues long. The CDR3 nucleotides read TGTGCCAGCAGCCCGCCGACAGGGGGGAATGAAAAACTGTTTTTT. It is translated as CASSPPTGGNEKLFF.

At least ten counts were recorded for this clonotype. This chain joins TRBV12-3 or TRBV12-4 and TRBJ2-1; 7 positions match TRBD2. This CDR3 is built from 15 residues. The junction had 12 bases not matched to a gene; V was cut back by 5 bases and J by 8 bases. CDR3: CASSRLSGFGHEQFF. The DNA of the CDR3 is TGTGCCAGCAGTCGACTTAGCGGGTTCGGACATGAGCAGTTCTTC.

V gene TRBV20-1 combines with J gene TRBJ2-5; D possibly corresponds to TRBD2 (6 bases). The CDR3 is 16 amino acids. Germline V lookup: CDR1 DFQATT, CDR2 SNEGSKA (reference sequence). V lost 1 base, J lost 4 bases, and 19 bases lay in between. The CDR3 sequence: CSARVPSVFGRETQYF. The DNA for the CDR3 is TGCAGTGCTAGAGTCCCTAGCGTGTTTGGTCGAGAGACCCAGTACTTC.

This clonotype was observed many times. The J gene is TRBJ2-2, the V gene TRBV11-2, with 8 nucleotides matching TRBD2. CDR3 size: 13 residues. After removal of 8 bases from V and 4 bases from J, the junction contained 3 bases not matched to a gene. Germline V CDR1 and CDR2: SGHAT, FQNNGV. The CDR3, as DNA: TGTGCCAGCGGGGCGGGAGGCACCGGGGAGCTGTTTTTT. This sequence encodes CASGAGGTGELFF. Drawing the rest from reference TRBV11-2 and TRBJ2-2, the complete variable domain is EAGVAQSPRYKIIEKRQSVAFWCNPISGHATLYWYQQILGQGPKLLIQFQNNGVVDDSQLPKDRFSAERLKGVDSTLKIQPAKLEDSAVYLCASGAGGTGELFFGEGSRLTVL.

There are many counts of this clonotype. This chain links TRBV12-3 or TRBV12-4 with TRBJ2-7; perhaps TRBD2 as D (5 bases). V was trimmed by 2 bases and J by 0 bases, leaving 20 bases between them. CDR3 length: 18 residues. CDR3 protein: CASSLIAWSGPSSYEQYF. DNA for the CDR3: TGTGCCAGCAGTTTAATCGCATGGAGCGGACCGAGCTCCTACGAGCAGTACTTC.

The chain combines TRBV28 with TRBJ1-2; D call uncertain. Between the trimmed V and J ends, which lost 8 bases and 4 bases, there was a span of 8 bases. CDR1 MDHEN and CDR2 SYDVKM come from the germline V gene. The CDR3 is made up of 11 amino acids. The CDR3 sequence: CASWSAYGYTF. CDR3 DNA: TGTGCCAGCTGGTCAGCCTATGGCTACACCTTC.

The table lists this clonotype with many counts. This chain connects TRBV2 to TRBJ2-1; the D gene is possibly TRBD1 (6 bases). The germline V gene has CDR1 SNHLY and CDR2 FYNNEI. V lost 11 bases and J 2 bases, leaving 19 bases between the germline ends. The CDR3 runs to 15 residues. The chain's CDR3 is CAVTTGTSTYNEQFF. The CDR3 nucleotides are TGTGCCGTCACTACTGGGACATCGACCTACAATGAGCAGTTCTTC.

The DNA of the CDR3 is TGTGCCACCAGTGCACTTACAGATACGCAGTATTTT. This gives the protein CATSALTDTQYF. V usage is TRBV24-1 and J usage is TRBJ2-3; D call uncertain. V was shortened by 5 bases and J by 3 bases, with 5 bases between the two germline ends. Germline V gene sequence: CDR1 KGHDR, CDR2 SFDVKD. The CDR3 runs 12 residues.

This clonotype was observed at least ten times. The chain uses TRBV30 and TRBJ1-1, with 11 bases fitting TRBD1. V lost 5 bases and J lost 4; bases outside the gene matches: 9. The germline V gene encodes CDR1 GTSNPN and CDR2 SVGIG (reference sequence). The CDR3 runs 15 residues. The CDR3: CAWSRDRGSSTEAFF. The CDR3 DNA follows: TGTGCCTGGTCTCGGGACAGGGGGAGCAGCACTGAAGCTTTCTTT.

There are many counts of this clonotype. The genes are TRBV2 and TRBJ2-7, with 8 bases that match TRBD2. Germline V lookup: CDR1 SNHLY, CDR2 FYNNEI. The CDR3 consists of 14 residues. V was pared by 6 bases and J by 2 bases, with 6 bases of the junction left unmatched. The CDR3 DNA reads as TGTGCCAGCAGCGTGGGACTAGTAGCCTACGAGCAGTACTTC. It specifies CASSVGLVAYEQYF. The full variable domain, with the rest looked up from reference TRBV2 and TRBJ2-7, is EPEVTQTPSHQVTQMGQEVILRCVPISNHLYFYWYRQILGQKVEFLVSFYNNEISEKSEIFDDQFSVERPDGSNFTLKIRSTKLEDSAMYFCASSVGLVAYEQYFGPGTRLTVT.

This clonotype showed up many times. The chain uses TRBV12-3 or TRBV12-4 and TRBJ1-6, with a tentative D call TRBD1 (6 bases). The CDR3 runs to 14 residues. Trimming removed 6 bases at V and 6 bases at J, with 12 bases between. The CDR3 is CASRGGHGNSPLHF. CDR3 in DNA: TGTGCCAGCAGGGGGGGACATGGTAATTCACCCCTCCACTTT.

This clonotype came up many times. V and J are TRBV2 and TRBJ2-6; tentative D call: TRBD2 (6 bases). Germline V gene lookup returns CDR1 SNHLY and CDR2 FYNNEI. Between the trimmed V and J ends, which lost 6 bases and 4 bases, there was a span of 37 bases. The length of the CDR3 is 23 residues. The CDR3 DNA reads as TGTGCCAGCAGGGAGGTGGGGACTTCCCTTTGGTCGAGACACAATCGGGGGGCCAACGTCCTGACTTTC. Residues: CASREVGTSLWSRHNRGANVLTF.

This clonotype occurred many times. CDR3 residues: CASVKAPDSNQPQHF. The CDR3 DNA sequence: TGTGCCAGCGTTAAGGCGCCGGATAGCAATCAGCCCCAGCATTTT. The chain has TRBV6-2 or TRBV6-3 and TRBJ1-5; D call uncertain. Trimming left V 8 bases short and J 0 bases short, with 14 bases between. CDR3 length: 15 residues. Germline V lookup: CDR1 MNHEY, CDR2 SVGEGT.

This clonotype was recorded at least ten times. This chain links TRBV7-8 with TRBJ2-1; TRBD2 is a possible D gene (6 bases). Germline CDR1 and CDR2: SGHVS and FQNEAQ. The CDR3 sequence is 16 residues long. Trimming shortened V by 1 base and J by 4 bases, and 14 bases separated the two germline ends. CDR3 bases: TGTGCCAGCAGCTTAGGTCGGAGGGCGACTTACAATGAGCAGTTCTTC. As protein: CASSLGRRATYNEQFF.

Many counts were recorded for this clonotype. This chain links TRBV28 with TRBJ2-7; 7 positions match TRBD1. Trimming at V came to 5 bases and at J to 0 bases, leaving 7 bases not matched to a gene. The CDR3 length is 15 residues. In germline, CDR1 is MDHEN, CDR2 SYDVKM. The CDR3 loop reads CASSPLGQDSYEQYF. The CDR3 bases are TGTGCCAGCAGTCCACTTGGACAGGACTCCTACGAGCAGTACTTC.

Ten or more counts support this clonotype. The DNA for the CDR3 is TGTGCCTGGAGTGAGGGGGGACGGGATTCACCCCTCCACTTT. As protein: CAWSEGGRDSPLHF. The chain links TRBV30 to TRBJ1-6, with D possibly being TRBD1 (6 bases). Germline values: CDR1 GTSNPN, CDR2 SVGIG (reference sequence). The CDR3 is 14 amino acids. V was clipped by 1 base and J by 8 bases, with 12 bases between them.

In this sample, this clonotype turned up once. The chain combines TRBV10-2 with TRBJ2-3, with 11 bases matching TRBD2. Germline CDR1 WSHSY, CDR2 SAAADI. This CDR3 is built from 15 residues. J lost 4 bases, V lost 3 bases, and 3 bases had no gene match. As DNA, the CDR3 is TGCGCCAGCAGTGAAAGACTAGCGGGATCAGATACGCAGTATTTT. Its protein product is CASSERLAGSDTQYF.